The 8 T cell receptor beta chains in this list originate from one sample, sequenced in a study of technical replicates of blood from several donors. Assay: immunoSEQ multiplex PCR; the TCRdb copy retains only in-frame clones and omits some. The sample records some 87,000 clones, more than 85% being singletons. Sequences were obtained from T cells isolated from PBMCs. Every receptor here comes from a human donor in good health.

The chain recombines TRBV9 with TRBJ1-5, with D tentatively TRBD1 (6 bases). The V gene lost 5 bases and the J gene lost 0 bases, with 12 bases spanning the gap. The germline V gene encodes CDR1 SGDLS and CDR2 YYNGEE. The CDR3 loop spans 15 amino acids. The CDR3 DNA is TGTGCCAGCAGTTTCGACAGGTATAGCAATCAGCCCCAGCATTTT. Its protein product is CASSFDRYSNQPQHF.

The count of this clone is one. J is TRBJ2-7 and V is TRBV27; the D gene is possibly TRBD2 (5 bases). Trimming pared 3 bases from V and 2 bases from J, leaving 8 bases between. Looked up from germline, CDR1 is MNHEY and CDR2 is SMNVEV (reference sequence). There are 13 residues in the CDR3. The CDR3 DNA sequence: TGTGCCAGCAGTTTCGGGGTTGCCTACGAGCAGTACTTC. Its translation is CASSFGVAYEQYF.

The rearrangement joins TRBV5-6 to TRBJ1-2; weak D call: TRBD1 (6 bases). The CDR3 has 18 residues. Trimming shortened V by 3 bases and J by 3 bases, and 24 bases separated the two germline ends. Germline values: CDR1 SGHDT, CDR2 YYEEEE. DNA of the CDR3: TGTGCCAGCAGCTGGGGGGGGGCTGTAATAGCCTACGACTATGGCTACACCTTC. It yields the protein CASSWGGAVIAYDYGYTF.

The rearrangement links TRBV4-3 to TRBJ2-7; the match to TRBD2 covers 9 bases. Germline V CDR1 and CDR2: LGHNA, YSLEER. The CDR3 runs 15 residues. With V trimmed by 0 bases and J by 4 bases, 4 bases remained unmatched. The CDR3 loop reads CASSQDGLAGYEQYF. DNA of the CDR3: TGCGCCAGCAGCCAAGATGGGCTAGCGGGATACGAGCAGTACTTC.

The chain carries TRBV7-3 and TRBJ2-3; 11 bases are shared with TRBD2. J lost 5 bases, V lost 3 bases, and 4 bases had no gene match. There are 15 residues in the CDR3. Germline assignment: CDR1 SGHTA and CDR2 FQGTGA. The CDR3 reads CASSFGSGGVDTQYF. Here the CDR3 DNA reads TGTGCCAGCAGCTTTGGTAGCGGGGGGGTAGATACGCAGTATTTT.

This clone was recorded only once. This chain connects TRBV7-3 to TRBJ2-7; D not certain. The CDR3 spans 13 residues. The V gene's germline CDR1 is SGHTA and CDR2 FQGTGA. V lost 0 bases and J 2 bases, leaving 5 bases between the germline ends. The CDR3: CASSLTRTYEQYF. CDR3 DNA: TGTGCCAGCAGCTTAACGCGGACCTACGAGCAGTACTTC.

The genes are TRBV7-7 and TRBJ2-5; D ambiguous. CDR3 length: 13 residues. Trimming removed 1 base from V and 2 bases from J, with 5 bases in between. Germline-derived CDR1 and CDR2 are SSHAT and FNYEAQ (reference sequence). CDR3 protein: CASSLDRQETQYF. The CDR3 coding sequence is TGTGCCAGCAGCTTAGATAGACAAGAGACCCAGTACTTC.

The J gene is TRBJ2-1, the V gene TRBV4-3; D unresolved. This CDR3 has 14 amino acids. Trimming pared 8 bases from V and 2 bases from J, leaving 13 bases between. Germline assignment: CDR1 LGHNA and CDR2 YSLEER. CDR3 protein: CASAREPPYNEQFF. CDR3 bases: TGCGCCAGCGCCCGAGAGCCTCCCTACAATGAGCAGTTCTTC.